These 27 T cell receptor beta chains were all obtained from the same sample, sequenced in a study of long-term antiretroviral therapy in people with HIV. It was version v3.0 of the immunoSEQ assay that was run at survey level. Profiling relied on immunoSEQ multiplex PCR, and the TCRdb table lists in-frame clones only, not all of them. Here the sample spans almost 20,000 clones, about nine tenths being singletons. This sample comprised unsorted PBMCs, obtained approximately 4.5 years before starting antiretroviral therapy. The receptor set was obtained from a woman aged 25 to 39 with HIV.

CDR3 amino acids: CASSLQVGGRTYEQYF. The CDR3 nucleotides are TGTGCCAGCAGCCTCCAAGTTGGGGGGCGGACCTACGAGCAGTACTTC. The chain carries TRBV11-2 and TRBJ2-7; D is perhaps TRBD1 or TRBD2 (6 bases each). CDR3 size: 16 residues. V gave up 5 bases and J gave up 2 bases, with 19 bases separating them. In germline, CDR1 is SGHAT, CDR2 FQNNGV.

This chain links TRBV21-1 with TRBJ1-3; TRBD1, the D gene given by the table, was not confirmed from the DNA. TRBV21-1 is an annotated pseudogene. The CDR3 is 17 residues long. CDR3 sequence reads: CASSAHAGTGVGNTIYF. DNA of the CDR3: TGTGCCAGCAGCGCCCACGCCGGGACAGGGGTCGGAAACACCATATATTTT.

The genes are TRBV11-2 and TRBJ2-3; no definite D call. CDR3 length: 13 residues. Germline CDR1 and CDR2: SGHAT and FQNNGV. Deletions cut 7 bases from V and 0 bases from J, with 8 bases between. The CDR3: CASNHRSTDTQYF. In DNA form, the CDR3 reads TGTGCCAGCAATCACCGAAGCACAGATACGCAGTATTTT.

The genes are TRBV25-1 and TRBJ1-4, with D possibly TRBD1 on 5 matching bases. Germline CDR1 MGHDK, CDR2 SYGVNS. V shed 10 bases and J shed 8 bases, with 14 bases lying between them. The length of the CDR3 is 12 residues. The CDR3 protein is CATSGGSEKLFF. The CDR3 nucleotides read TGTGCCACCTCCGGGGGGTCGGAAAAACTGTTTTTT.

This clone was detected only once. The chain employs TRBV19 and TRBJ2-3, with D perhaps matching TRBD2 (5 bases). Trimming took off 4 bases at V and 2 bases at J, with 13 bases between the two ends. Germline V gene sequence: CDR1 LNHDA, CDR2 SQIVND (reference sequence). This CDR3 has 15 amino acids. In nucleotides, the CDR3 is TGTGCCAGTAGTAGGCTACTAGGGATCACAGATACGCAGTATTTT. The encoded protein is CASSRLLGITDTQYF.

The chain couples TRBV15 to TRBJ2-3, with 7 bases that match TRBD2. From germline, CDR1 is LNHNV and CDR2 YYDKDF (reference sequence). The CDR3 runs 16 residues. J lost 4 bases, V lost 0 bases, and 7 bases had no gene match. The CDR3 region has the DNA TGTGCCACCAGCAGAGATCGAGCTGGGGGGGCAGATACGCAGTATTTT. Protein product: CATSRDRAGGADTQYF.

The chain has TRBV9 and TRBJ1-5; perhaps TRBD1 as D (6 bases). Per the germline V gene, CDR1 is SGDLS and CDR2 is YYNGEE. V was clipped by 0 bases and J by 4 bases, with 8 bases between them. This CDR3 comprises 14 residues. The CDR3 nucleotides read TGTGCCAGCAGCGTAGGGACAGTAAATCAGCCCCAGCATTTT. Residues: CASSVGTVNQPQHF.

The genes are TRBV5-1 and TRBJ2-1; TRBD2 aligns across 7 bases. The CDR3 contains 15 residues. Germline V lookup: CDR1 SGHRS, CDR2 YFSETQ. V lost 0 bases, J lost 2 bases, and 2 bases stayed unmatched. CDR3 loop: CASSLVAGAYNEQFF. The DNA for the CDR3 is TGCGCCAGCAGCTTGGTAGCGGGCGCCTACAATGAGCAGTTCTTC.

This chain uses TRBV2 with TRBJ2-5; D might be TRBD2 (6 bases). The germline gives CDR1 SNHLY, CDR2 FYNNEI. CDR3 length equals 14 residues. V gave up 10 bases and J gave up 0 bases, with 15 bases separating them. CDR3 residues: CAIGGVTDQETQYF. The CDR3 DNA reads TGTGCCATCGGAGGGGTGACAGACCAAGAGACCCAGTACTTC.

The genes are TRBV2 and TRBJ2-7; D might be TRBD1 (6 bases). Looked up from germline, CDR1 is SNHLY and CDR2 is FYNNEI. V dropped 10 bases and J dropped 6 bases, with 22 bases sitting between them. The CDR3 is 14 amino acids. The CDR3 spells CATGPGTGTSEQYF. CDR3 DNA sequence: TGTGCCACAGGACCTGGTACAGGGACGAGCGAGCAGTACTTC. The variable domain in full, completed from reference TRBV2 and TRBJ2-7, reads EPEVTQTPSHQVTQMGQEVILRCVPISNHLYFYWYRQILGQKVEFLVSFYNNEISEKSEIFDDQFSVERPDGSNFTLKIRSTKLEDSAMYFCATGPGTGTSEQYFGPGTRLTVT.

The chain couples TRBV4-1 to TRBJ1-2; TRBD1 agrees at 8 bases. The V gene's germline CDR1 is MGHRA and CDR2 YSYEKL. The CDR3 sequence is 14 residues long. Trimming took 2 bases from V and 3 from J; bases not matched to a gene: 2. CDR3: CASSQTGQDYGYTF. The CDR3 region has the DNA TGCGCCAGCAGCCAAACGGGACAGGACTATGGCTACACCTTC.

The chain combines TRBV21-1 with TRBJ1-5; the table's D gene call, TRBD1, was not cross checked with the DNA. TRBV21-1 is tagged as a pseudogene. The CDR3 sequence is 21 residues long. This CDR3 reads CASSKALWRQAPLCSNQPQHF. In DNA, the CDR3 is TGTGCCAGCAGCAAAGCGCTTTGGAGACAGGCCCCCCTTTGTAGCAATCAGCCCCAGCATTTT.

V gene TRBV18 combines with J gene TRBJ1-3; 7 nucleotides align to TRBD1. The CDR3 runs to 15 residues. V dropped 2 bases and J dropped 1; count of bases not matched to a gene: 2. Germline CDR1 is KGHSH and CDR2 is LQKENI. The chain's CDR3 is CASSPTGQSGNTIYF. CDR3 DNA sequence: TGTGCCAGCTCACCAACGGGACAGTCTGGAAACACCATATATTTT.

J is TRBJ1-4 and V is TRBV29-1; no firm D call. The CDR3 has 13 residues. V was pared by 6 bases and J by 8 bases, with 16 bases between. Germline values: CDR1 SQVTM, CDR2 ANQGSEA. The CDR3 region is CSVPGPSREKLFF. CDR3 in DNA: TGCAGCGTACCGGGTCCCTCGCGGGAAAAACTGTTTTTT. Full variable domain (rest looked up from reference TRBV29-1 and TRBJ1-4): SAVISQKPSRDICQRGTSLTIQCQVDSQVTMMFWYRQQPGQSLTLIATANQGSEATYESGFVIDKFPISRPNLTFSTLTVSNMSPEDSSIYLCSVPGPSREKLFFGSGTQLSVL.

This clone was seen just once. V gene TRBV7-9 combines with J gene TRBJ1-1; D possibly corresponds to TRBD1 (5 bases). The CDR3 spans 16 residues. V shed 1 base and J shed 2 bases, with 14 bases lying between them. Looked up from germline, CDR1 is SEHNR and CDR2 is FQNEAQ (reference sequence). CDR3 amino acids: CASSLGIRRTNTEAFF. The CDR3, as DNA: TGTGCCAGCAGCTTAGGAATTAGGAGGACAAACACTGAAGCTTTCTTT.

The chain uses TRBV5-8 and TRBJ1-2, with TRBD1 matching 8 bases. The length of the CDR3 is 14 residues. Germline V gene sequence: CDR1 SGHTS, CDR2 YDEGEE. The V gene end was trimmed by 3 bases and the J gene end by 7 bases; junction bases not matched to a gene: 8. CDR3 nucleotides: TGTGCCAGCAGCTCCTGGCAGGGGGCGCGTGGCTACACCTTC. Its translation: CASSSWQGARGYTF. Complete variable domain (other parts from reference TRBV5-8 and TRBJ1-2): EAGVTQSPTHLIKTRGQQATLRCSPISGHTSVYWYQQALGLGLQFLLWYDEGEERNRGNFPPRFSGRQFPNYSSELNVNALELEDSALYLCASSSWQGARGYTFGSGTRLTVV.

This clone was observed a single time. This chain joins TRBV5-8 and TRBJ1-2; unclear D gene. CDR3 size: 17 residues. Looked up from germline, CDR1 is SGHTS and CDR2 is YDEGEE. V lost 3 bases and J 0 bases, leaving 18 bases between the germline ends. DNA for the CDR3: TGTGCCAGCAGCTCCCCCGGGTACTTCGGAGCTAACTATGGCTACACCTTC. This codes for CASSSPGYFGANYGYTF.

The chain has TRBV5-1 and TRBJ2-7, with 8 bases that match TRBD1. The germline V gene encodes CDR1 SGHRS and CDR2 YFSETQ. The CDR3 consists of 16 residues. Trimming cost V 0 bases and J 2 bases; bases outside gene matches: 7. This CDR3 reads CASSLEVDRVAYEQYF. The CDR3 coding sequence is TGCGCCAGCAGCTTGGAGGTGGACAGGGTAGCCTACGAGCAGTACTTC.

This clone came up once. CDR3 coding DNA: TGCGCCAGCAGCCGCCGTCTCCCTAATGAAAAACTGTTTTTT. Its protein is CASSRRLPNEKLFF. The chain couples TRBV4-1 to TRBJ1-4; D is undetermined. Per germline, CDR1 MGHRA and CDR2 YSYEKL. The germline V and J ends were trimmed by 4 bases and 3 bases, with 9 bases remaining between them. This CDR3 has 14 amino acids.

The chain couples TRBV19 to TRBJ1-3; TRBD1 matches at 9 bases. Germline lookup yields CDR1 LNHDA and CDR2 SQIVND (reference sequence). CDR3 length: 14 amino acids. The J segment lost 4 bases and the V segment lost 7 bases, leaving 5 bases of the junction unmatched. This CDR3 is CASTTGGAGNTIYF. The DNA of the CDR3 is TGTGCCAGTACAACAGGGGGCGCAGGAAACACCATATATTTT.

The chain uses TRBV6-5 and TRBJ2-5, with D possibly being TRBD1 or TRBD2 (5 bases each). This CDR3 is built from 14 residues. Germline CDR1 MNHEY, CDR2 SVGAGI. V was clipped by 2 bases and J by 5 bases, with 12 bases between them. The CDR3 loop reads CASSYGAGTETQYF. The CDR3 DNA reads as TGTGCCAGCAGTTACGGTGCAGGGACGGAGACCCAGTACTTC.

This chain connects TRBV5-1 to TRBJ2-3; D possibly uses TRBD1 or TRBD2 (5 bases each). CDR1 and CDR2 (germline): SGHRS, YFSETQ. V lost 4 bases to trimming and J lost 1 base, with 16 bases between them. CDR3 length: 16 residues. The CDR3 sequence: CASSHPPGRGTDTQYF. The CDR3 coding sequence is TGCGCCAGCAGCCATCCTCCGGGACGGGGCACAGATACGCAGTATTTT.

This sequence joins TRBV7-2 and TRBJ1-2; 7 bases are shared with TRBD1. The trim removed 6 bases at V and 3 bases at J, leaving 13 bases unmatched. The CDR3 runs 16 residues. Germline assignment: CDR1 SGHTA and CDR2 FQGNSA. As DNA, the CDR3 is TGTGCCAGCAGTCAGGGCCAGGCAGGGGGGTACTATGGCTACACCTTC. Encoded protein: CASSQGQAGGYYGYTF. Looking up the rest from reference TRBV7-2 and TRBJ1-2 gives the full variable domain: GAGVSQSPSNKVTEKGKDVELRCDPISGHTALYWYRQSLGQGLEFLIYFQGNSAPDKSGLPSDRFSAERTGGSVSTLTIQRTQQEDSAVYLCASSQGQAGGYYGYTFGSGTRLTVV.

The chain is built from TRBV5-1 and TRBJ1-3, with D maybe TRBD1 (6 bases). The length of the CDR3 is 14 residues. Germline CDR1 reads SGHRS; CDR2 reads YFSETQ. V lost 4 bases to trimming and J lost 2 bases, with 10 bases between them. CDR3 nucleotides: TGCGCCAGCAGCCACGGGACACCTGGAAACACCATATATTTT. It is translated as CASSHGTPGNTIYF.

The rearrangement joins TRBV10-1 to TRBJ2-7, with unresolved D. Trimming took 8 bases from V and 2 from J, leaving 10 bases between them. This CDR3 spans 12 amino acids. Germline V gene data show CDR1 as WNHNN and CDR2 as SYGVQD (reference sequence). The CDR3, as DNA: TGCGCCAGCGCCGGCAGTACCTACGAGCAGTACTTC. This translates into CASAGSTYEQYF.

This sequence joins TRBV5-1 and TRBJ1-2; weak D call: TRBD1 (6 bases). Trimming pared 0 bases from V and 8 bases from J, leaving 14 bases between. Germline V gene data show CDR1 as SGHRS and CDR2 as YFSETQ. The CDR3 loop spans 14 amino acids. CDR3 nucleotide sequence: TGCGCCAGCAGCTTGGTGGGGGGCATGGAAGGCTACACCTTC. This codes for CASSLVGGMEGYTF.

The chain has TRBV18 and TRBJ1-1; D may be TRBD1 (5 bases). Per germline, CDR1 KGHSH and CDR2 LQKENI. The length of the CDR3 is 14 residues. The V end was cut by 6 bases, the J end by 0 bases, with 11 bases between. The CDR3 loop is CASSQDSMNTEAFF. The CDR3 bases are TGTGCCAGCTCCCAAGACAGTATGAACACTGAAGCTTTCTTT.